This T cell receptor (beta chain) was captured by sequencing in a study of Ad26.COV2.S vaccination and SARS-CoV-2 variants. The treatment denotes: 15 to 20 received Ad26.COV2.S at low or high dose, single or two shots; 5 received placebo; per-sample allocation not given. Sampling took place 63 days after the first vaccine or placebo injection. The germline CDR1 and CDR2 sequences are SGHAT and FQNNGV. CDR3 length equals 17 residues. After removal of 1 base from V and 4 bases from J, the junction contained 5 bases not matched to a gene. Produced via immunoSEQ multiplex PCR; TCRdb's table is partial and in-frame only. This table has some 370,000 clones, roughly four fifths appearing once.

The sequencing used peripheral blood, collected in a trial of Ad26.COV2.S vaccine versus placebo. The chain is built from TRBV11-2 and TRBJ2-5, with 14 bases identical to TRBD2. This TCR derives from a person aged 18-65 years who received the Ad26.COV2.S COVID-19 vaccine or a placebo. The CDR3 DNA reads as TGTGCCAGCAGCTTAGGACTAGCGGGGGGGGCTCGAGAGACCCAGTACTTC. This encodes CASSLGLAGGARETQYF.